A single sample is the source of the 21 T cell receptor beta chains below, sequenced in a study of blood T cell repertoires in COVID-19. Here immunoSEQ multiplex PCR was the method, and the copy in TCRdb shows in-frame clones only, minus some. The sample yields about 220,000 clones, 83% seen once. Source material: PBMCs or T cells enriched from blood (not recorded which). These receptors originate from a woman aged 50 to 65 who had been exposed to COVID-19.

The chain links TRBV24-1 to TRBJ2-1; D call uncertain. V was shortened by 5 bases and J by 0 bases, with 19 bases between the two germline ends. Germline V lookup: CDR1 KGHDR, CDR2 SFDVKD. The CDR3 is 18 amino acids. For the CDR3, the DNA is TGTGCCACCAGTGTCGAAATGATTCGAGTCGGCTCCTACAATGAGCAGTTCTTC. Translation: CATSVEMIRVGSYNEQFF.

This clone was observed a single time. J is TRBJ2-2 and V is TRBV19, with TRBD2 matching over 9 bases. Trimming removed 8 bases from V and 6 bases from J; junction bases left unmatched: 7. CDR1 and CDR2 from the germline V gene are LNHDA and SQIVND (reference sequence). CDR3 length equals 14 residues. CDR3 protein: CASYPSGVPGELFF. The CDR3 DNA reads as TGTGCCAGTTATCCTAGCGGGGTCCCCGGGGAGCTGTTTTTT. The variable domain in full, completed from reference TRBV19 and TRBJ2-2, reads DGGITQSPKYLFRKEGQNVTLSCEQNLNHDAMYWYRQDPGQGLRLIYYSQIVNDFQKGDIAEGYSVSREKKESFPLTVTSAQKNPTAFYLCASYPSGVPGELFFGEGSRLTVL.

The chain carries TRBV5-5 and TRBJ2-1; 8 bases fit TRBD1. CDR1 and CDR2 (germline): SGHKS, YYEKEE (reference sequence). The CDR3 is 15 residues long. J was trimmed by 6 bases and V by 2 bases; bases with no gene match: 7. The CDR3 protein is CASSFGQGRGNEQFF. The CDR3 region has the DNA TGTGCCAGCAGCTTCGGACAGGGTCGAGGCAATGAGCAGTTCTTC.

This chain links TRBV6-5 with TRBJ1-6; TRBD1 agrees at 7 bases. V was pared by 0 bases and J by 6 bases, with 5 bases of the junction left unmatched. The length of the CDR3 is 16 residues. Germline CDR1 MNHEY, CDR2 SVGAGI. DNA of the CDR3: TGTGCCAGCAGTTACTCCCAGGGACAGTTTAATTCACCCCTCCACTTT. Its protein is CASSYSQGQFNSPLHF.

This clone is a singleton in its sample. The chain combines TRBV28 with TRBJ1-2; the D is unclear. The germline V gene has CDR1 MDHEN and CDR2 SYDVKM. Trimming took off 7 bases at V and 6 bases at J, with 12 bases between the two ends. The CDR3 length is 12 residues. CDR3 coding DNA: TGTGCCAGCACCTCAGGAGGAAATGGCTACACCTTC. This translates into CASTSGGNGYTF.

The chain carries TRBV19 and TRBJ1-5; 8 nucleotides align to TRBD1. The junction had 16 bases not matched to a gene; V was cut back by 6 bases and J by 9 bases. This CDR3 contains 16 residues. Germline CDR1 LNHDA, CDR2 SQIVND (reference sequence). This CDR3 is CASSTIWTGTQGPQHF. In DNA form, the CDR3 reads TGTGCCAGTAGCACGATATGGACAGGGACCCAAGGGCCCCAGCATTTT.

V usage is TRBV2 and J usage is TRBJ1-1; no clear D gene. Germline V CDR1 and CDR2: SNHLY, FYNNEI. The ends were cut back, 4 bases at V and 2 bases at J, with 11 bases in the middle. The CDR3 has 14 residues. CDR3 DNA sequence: TGTGCCAGCAGTGTAGTAGGGAGCAACACTGAAGCTTTCTTT. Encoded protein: CASSVVGSNTEAFF.

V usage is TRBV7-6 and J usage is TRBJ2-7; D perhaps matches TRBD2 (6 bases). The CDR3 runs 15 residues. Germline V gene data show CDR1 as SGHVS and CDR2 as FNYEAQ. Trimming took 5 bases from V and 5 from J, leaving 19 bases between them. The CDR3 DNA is TGTGCCAGCAGCCCCTGGGGACGGGAGTTTAACGAGCAGTACTTC. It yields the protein CASSPWGREFNEQYF.

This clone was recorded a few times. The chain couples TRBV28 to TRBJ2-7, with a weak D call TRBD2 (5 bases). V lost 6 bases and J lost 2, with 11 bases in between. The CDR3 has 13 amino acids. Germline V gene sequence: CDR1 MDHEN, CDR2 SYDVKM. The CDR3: CASSYGKAYEQYF. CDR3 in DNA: TGTGCCAGCAGCTACGGGAAGGCCTACGAGCAGTACTTC.

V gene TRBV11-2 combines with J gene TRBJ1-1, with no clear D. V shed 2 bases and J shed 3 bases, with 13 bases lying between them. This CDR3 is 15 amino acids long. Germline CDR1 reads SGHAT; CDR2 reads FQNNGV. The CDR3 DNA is TGTGCCAGCAGCTTATATGGGCGATCCTACACTGAAGCTTTCTTT. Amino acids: CASSLYGRSYTEAFF.

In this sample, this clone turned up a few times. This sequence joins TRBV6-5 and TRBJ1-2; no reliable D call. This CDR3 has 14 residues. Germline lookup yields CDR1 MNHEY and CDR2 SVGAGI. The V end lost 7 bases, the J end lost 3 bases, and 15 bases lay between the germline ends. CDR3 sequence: CASTERETDYGYTF. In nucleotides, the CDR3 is TGTGCCAGCACCGAGAGGGAAACAGACTATGGCTACACCTTC.

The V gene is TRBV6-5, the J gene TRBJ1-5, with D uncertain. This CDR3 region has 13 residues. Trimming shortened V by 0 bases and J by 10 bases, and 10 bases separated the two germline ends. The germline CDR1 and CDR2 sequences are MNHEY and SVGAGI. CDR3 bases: TGTGCCAGCAGTTACTCGAGGATTGGTCCCCAGCATTTT. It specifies CASSYSRIGPQHF.

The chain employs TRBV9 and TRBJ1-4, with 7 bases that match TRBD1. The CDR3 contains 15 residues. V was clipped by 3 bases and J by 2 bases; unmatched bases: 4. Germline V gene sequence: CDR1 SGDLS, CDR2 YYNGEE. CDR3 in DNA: TGTGCCAGCAGCGCGGAGGGGGCCACTAATGAAAAACTGTTTTTT. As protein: CASSAEGATNEKLFF.

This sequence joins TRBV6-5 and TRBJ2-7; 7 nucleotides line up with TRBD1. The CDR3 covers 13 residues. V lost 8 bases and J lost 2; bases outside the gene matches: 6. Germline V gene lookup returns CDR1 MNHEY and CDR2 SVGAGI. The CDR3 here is CASDRDSPYEQYF. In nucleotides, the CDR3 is TGTGCCAGCGATCGGGACAGTCCCTACGAGCAGTACTTC.

Written as DNA, the CDR3 is TGTGCCAGCAGCTCCCGGGGAGGGTTAGGCACTGAAGCTTTCTTT. This translates into CASSSRGGLGTEAFF. V and J are TRBV7-8 and TRBJ1-1; no definite D call. The V gene's germline CDR1 is SGHVS and CDR2 FQNEAQ. CDR3 length: 15 residues. Trimming pared 4 bases from V and 4 bases from J, leaving 16 bases between.

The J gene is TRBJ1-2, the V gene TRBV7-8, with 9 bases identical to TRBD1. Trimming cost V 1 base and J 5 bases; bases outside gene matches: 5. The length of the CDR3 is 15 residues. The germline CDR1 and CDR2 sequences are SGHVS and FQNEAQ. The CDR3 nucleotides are TGTGCCAGCAGCTTAGGGGTCGGGACAGGGTATGGCTACACCTTC. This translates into CASSLGVGTGYGYTF.

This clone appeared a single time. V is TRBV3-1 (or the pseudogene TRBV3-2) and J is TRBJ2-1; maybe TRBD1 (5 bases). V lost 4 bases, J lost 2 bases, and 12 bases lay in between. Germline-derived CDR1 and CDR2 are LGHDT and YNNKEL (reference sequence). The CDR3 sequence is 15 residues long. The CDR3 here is CASSPGRGAYNEQFF. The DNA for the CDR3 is TGTGCCAGCAGCCCCGGAAGGGGCGCCTACAATGAGCAGTTCTTC.

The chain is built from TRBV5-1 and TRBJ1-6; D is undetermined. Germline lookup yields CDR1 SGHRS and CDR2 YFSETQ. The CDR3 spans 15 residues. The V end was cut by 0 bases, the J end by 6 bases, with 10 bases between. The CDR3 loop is CASSLDTTTNSPLHF. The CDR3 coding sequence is TGCGCCAGCAGCTTGGACACTACTACTAATTCACCCCTCCACTTT.

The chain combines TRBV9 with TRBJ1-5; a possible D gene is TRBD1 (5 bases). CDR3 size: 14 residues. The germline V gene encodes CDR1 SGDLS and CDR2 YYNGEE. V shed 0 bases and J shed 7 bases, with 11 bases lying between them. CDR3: CASSVEQGGQPQHF. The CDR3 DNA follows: TGTGCCAGCAGCGTAGAGCAGGGAGGACAGCCCCAGCATTTT. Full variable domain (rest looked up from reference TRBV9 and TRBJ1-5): DSGVTQTPKHLITATGQRVTLRCSPRSGDLSVYWYQQSLDQGLQFLIQYYNGEERAKGNILERFSAQQFPDLHSELNLSSLELGDSALYFCASSVEQGGQPQHFGDGTRLSIL.

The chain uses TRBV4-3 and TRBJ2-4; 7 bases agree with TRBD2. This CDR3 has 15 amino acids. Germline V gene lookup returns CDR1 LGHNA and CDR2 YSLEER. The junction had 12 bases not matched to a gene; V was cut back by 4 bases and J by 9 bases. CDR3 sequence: CASSPSGEGLSIQYF. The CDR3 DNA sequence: TGCGCCAGCAGCCCCAGTGGGGAGGGGCTCAGCATTCAGTACTTC.

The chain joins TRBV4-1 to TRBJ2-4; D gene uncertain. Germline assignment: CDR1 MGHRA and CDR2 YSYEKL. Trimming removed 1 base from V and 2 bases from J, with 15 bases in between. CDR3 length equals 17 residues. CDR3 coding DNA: TGCGCCAGCAGCCAAGGGCACATGCCAACCACCAAAAACATTCAGTACTTC. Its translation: CASSQGHMPTTKNIQYF.